The sequence of this T cell receptor beta chain was determined in a study of cytomegalovirus exposure and HLA in healthy donors. Produced via immunoSEQ multiplex PCR; TCRdb's table is partial and in-frame only. The table lists about 120,000 clones, 89% of them singletons. The CDR3 runs to 15 residues. V was shortened by 8 bases and J by 1 base, with 18 bases between the two germline ends. CDR1 is ENHRY and CDR2 is SYGVKD in the germline V gene. The clonotype was recovered from a woman under 30 in good health and CMV-seronegative. Sequenced input: PBMCs. The J gene is TRBJ2-7, the V gene TRBV10-3; possible D gene TRBD1, 6 bases. CDR3 coding DNA: TGTGCCATCGGAGACCGGGACAAACGTTCCTACGAGCAGTACTTC. Translated: CAIGDRDKRSYEQYF.